A single sample is the source of the 6 T cell receptor beta chains below, sequenced in a study of CD8 T cells in Susac syndrome. After extraction with the RNeasy kit, about 0.5 to 1 ug of the RNA was reverse transcribed using random hexamers. One entry per CDR3 protein results from TCRdb running MiXCR on the immunoSEQ multiplex PCR reads. The table records about 250,000 distinct CDR3 sequences, around 95% of them present only once. Sequenced: CD4+ T cells from PBMCs. Receptor source: a human donor with multiple sclerosis.

V usage is TRBV6-1 and J usage is TRBJ2-7, with no clear D. Germline V lookup: CDR1 MNHNS, CDR2 SASEGT. The CDR3 is 18 residues long. V lost 6 bases and J 3 bases, leaving 27 bases between the germline ends. In DNA form, the CDR3 reads TGTGCCAGCAGACGTACGGTCATTTTCGGTTCACTGGGCTACGAGCAGTACTTC. Its protein is CASRRTVIFGSLGYEQYF.

The CDR3 loop is CASRNRDRVFSEQFF. The CDR3 region has the DNA TGTGCCAGCAGAAACCGGGACAGGGTTTTTAGCGAGCAGTTCTTC. This sequence joins TRBV28 and TRBJ2-1, with 9 bases identical to TRBD1. V trimming: 6 bases; J trimming: 10 bases; junction bases outside the gene matches: 13. Germline values: CDR1 MDHEN, CDR2 SYDVKM. The CDR3 sequence is 15 residues long.

The rearrangement uses TRBV9 and TRBJ2-1; tentatively, D is TRBD2 (5 bases). Between the trimmed V and J ends, which lost 7 bases and 5 bases, there was a span of 7 bases. The germline CDR1 and CDR2 sequences are SGDLS and YYNGEE. The CDR3 runs to 11 residues. The CDR3 here is CASGLDNEQFF. The CDR3 DNA follows: TGTGCCAGCGGACTGGACAATGAGCAGTTCTTC.

The gene calls are TRBV12-3 or TRBV12-4 and TRBJ1-2; no firm D call. With 3 bases removed from V and 4 bases from J, the gap between germline ends came to 9 bases. This CDR3 has 13 amino acids. The CDR3 is CASSFLPTYGYTF. CDR3 bases: TGTGCCAGCAGTTTCTTACCGACCTATGGCTACACCTTC.

The genes are TRBV7-2 and TRBJ2-2; possibly TRBD1 for D (6 bases). Germline values: CDR1 SGHTA, CDR2 FQGNSA. This CDR3 spans 15 amino acids. The ends were cut back, 5 bases at V and 1 base at J, with 11 bases in the middle. Written as DNA, the CDR3 is TGTGCCAGCAGCCCAGACAGGAGGAACACCGGGGAGCTGTTTTTT. Translating gives CASSPDRRNTGELFF.

The rearrangement uses TRBV7-9 and TRBJ2-5, with 7 bases matching TRBD1. The assigned J gene may be wrong: the sequence end matches TRBJ2-7 better. Germline CDR1 and CDR2: SEHNR and FQNEAQ (reference sequence). The CDR3 totals 13 residues. CDR3 in DNA: TGTGCCAGCAGCTTGACAGGGATGGCCGAGCAGTACTTC. Amino acids: CASSLTGMAEQYF.